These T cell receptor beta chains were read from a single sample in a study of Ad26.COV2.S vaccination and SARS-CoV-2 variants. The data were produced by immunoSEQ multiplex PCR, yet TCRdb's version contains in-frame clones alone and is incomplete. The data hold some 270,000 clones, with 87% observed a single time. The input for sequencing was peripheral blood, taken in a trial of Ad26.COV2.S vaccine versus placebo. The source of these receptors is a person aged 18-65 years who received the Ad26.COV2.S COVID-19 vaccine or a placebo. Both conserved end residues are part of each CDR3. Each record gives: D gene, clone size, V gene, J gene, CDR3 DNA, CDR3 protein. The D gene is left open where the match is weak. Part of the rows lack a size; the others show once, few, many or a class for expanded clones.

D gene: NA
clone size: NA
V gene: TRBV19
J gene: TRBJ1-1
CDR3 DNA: TGTGCCAGTAGTACGCCCCAACAGGTTCAATTAACTGAAGCTTTCTTT
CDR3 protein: CASSTPQQVQLTEAFF

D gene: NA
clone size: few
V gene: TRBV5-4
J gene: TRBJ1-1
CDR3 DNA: TGTGCCAGCAGCTTGCGCCGGACGGGGAACACTGAAGCTTTCTTT
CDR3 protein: CASSLRRTGNTEAFF

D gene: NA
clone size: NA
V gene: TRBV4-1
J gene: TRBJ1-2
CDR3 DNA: TGCGCCAGCAGCCAGTGGAATGGGGGCGGCTACACCTTC
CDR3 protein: CASSQWNGGGYTF

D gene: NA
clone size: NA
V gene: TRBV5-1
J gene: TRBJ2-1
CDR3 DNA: TGCGCCAGCAGCAACCAACCAGCGGTTGGGAACAATGAGCAGTTCTTC
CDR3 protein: CASSNQPAVGNNEQFF

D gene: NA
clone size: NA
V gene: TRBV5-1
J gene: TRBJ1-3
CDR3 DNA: TGCGCCAGCAGCTTGGACTGGGAGAGTGGAAACACCATATATTTT
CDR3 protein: CASSLDWESGNTIYF

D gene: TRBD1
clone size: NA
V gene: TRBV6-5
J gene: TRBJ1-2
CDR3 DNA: TGTGCCAGCACCACTTCCGGACAGGGAGGCTATGGCTACACCTTC
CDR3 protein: CASTTSGQGGYGYTF

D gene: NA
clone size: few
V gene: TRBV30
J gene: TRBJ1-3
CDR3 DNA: TGTGCCTGGAGTGGTAGGGCATTCTCTGGAAACACCATATATTTT
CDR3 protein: CAWSGRAFSGNTIYF

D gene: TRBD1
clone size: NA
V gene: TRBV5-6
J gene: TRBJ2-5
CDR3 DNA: TGTGCCAGCAGAACGACAGGGGAGGAAGAGACCCAGTACTTC
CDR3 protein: CASRTTGEEETQYF

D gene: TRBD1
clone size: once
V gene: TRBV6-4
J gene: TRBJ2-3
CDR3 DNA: TGTGCCAGCAGCGGACAGGGGGTCGATACGCAGTATTTT
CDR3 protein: CASSGQGVDTQYF

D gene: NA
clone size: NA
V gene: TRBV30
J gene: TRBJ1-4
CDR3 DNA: TGTGCCTGGAGTGAACCGGTCGGGGTGAGCGAAAAACTGTTTTTT
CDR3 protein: CAWSEPVGVSEKLFF

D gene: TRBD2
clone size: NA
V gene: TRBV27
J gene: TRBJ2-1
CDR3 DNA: TGTGCCAGCAGTTTTGTCCGACTAGCGGGGGGCCCGGATGAGCAGTTCTTC
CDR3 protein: CASSFVRLAGGPDEQFF

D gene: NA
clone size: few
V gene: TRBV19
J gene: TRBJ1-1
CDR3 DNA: TGTGCCAGTCAAACTCGACCCGGGTTTAACTCTGAAGCTTTCTTT
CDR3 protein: CASQTRPGFNSEAFF

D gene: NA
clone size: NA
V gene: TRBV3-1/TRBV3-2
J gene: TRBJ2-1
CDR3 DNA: TGTGCCAGCAGTCGTTTGGGAGTTGAGCAGTTCTTC
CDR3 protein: CASSRLGVEQFF

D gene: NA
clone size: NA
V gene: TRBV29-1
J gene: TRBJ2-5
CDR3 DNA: TGCAGCGTTGGACCCAGGAATGGGACCCAGTACTTC
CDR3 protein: CSVGPRNGTQYF

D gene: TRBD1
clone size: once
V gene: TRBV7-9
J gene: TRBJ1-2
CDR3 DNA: TGTGCCAGCAGCTCTCCTTGGACAGGGGTCAACTATGGCTACACCTTC
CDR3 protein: CASSSPWTGVNYGYTF

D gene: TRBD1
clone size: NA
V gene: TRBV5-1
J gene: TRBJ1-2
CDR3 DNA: TGCGCCAGCAGCTTGACAGGGGAGTATGGCTACACCTTC
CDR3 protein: CASSLTGEYGYTF

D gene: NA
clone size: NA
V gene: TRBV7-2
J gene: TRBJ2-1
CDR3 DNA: TGTGCCAGCAGCTTAGAGGACAGACCTTCCTACAATGAGCAGTTCTTC
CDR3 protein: CASSLEDRPSYNEQFF

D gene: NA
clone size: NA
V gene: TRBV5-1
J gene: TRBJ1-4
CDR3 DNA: TGCGCCAGCAGCTTGGGACAGATTAATGAAAAACTGTTTTTT
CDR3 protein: CASSLGQINEKLFF

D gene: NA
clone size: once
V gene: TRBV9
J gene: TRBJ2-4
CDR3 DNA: TGTGCCAGCAGCCCGAGTCGGGAGAACATTCAGTACTTC
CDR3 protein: CASSPSRENIQYF

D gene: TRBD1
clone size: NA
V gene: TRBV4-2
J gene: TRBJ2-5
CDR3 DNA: TGTGCCAGCAGCCCAAGGACAGGGAATTTGGAGACCCAGTACTTC
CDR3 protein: CASSPRTGNLETQYF

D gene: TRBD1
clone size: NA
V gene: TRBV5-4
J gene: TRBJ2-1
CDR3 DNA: TGTGCCAGCAGCCCATGGACAGGGGGCTTCGTCAATGAGCAGTTCTTC
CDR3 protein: CASSPWTGGFVNEQFF

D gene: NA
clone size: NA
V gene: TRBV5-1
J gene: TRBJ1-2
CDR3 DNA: TGCGCCAGCAGCTGGAATGGGGTGGGCGAATCTAACTATGGCTACACCTTC
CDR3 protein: CASSWNGVGESNYGYTF

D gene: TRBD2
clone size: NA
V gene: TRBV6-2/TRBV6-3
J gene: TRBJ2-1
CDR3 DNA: TGTGCCAGCAGTTACAAGTTAGCGGGAGGTGGTGAGCAGTTCTTC
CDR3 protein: CASSYKLAGGGEQFF

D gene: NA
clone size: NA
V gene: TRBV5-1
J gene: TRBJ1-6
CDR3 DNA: TGCGCCAGCAGCTTGGGGGACTATAATTCACCCCTCCACTTT
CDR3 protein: CASSLGDYNSPLHF

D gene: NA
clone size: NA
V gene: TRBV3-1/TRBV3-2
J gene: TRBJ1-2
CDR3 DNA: TGTGCCAGCAGCCAAGGGCCCGGCTACACCTTC
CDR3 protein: CASSQGPGYTF

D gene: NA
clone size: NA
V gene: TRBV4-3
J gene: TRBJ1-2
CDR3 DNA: TGCGCCAGCAGCCAAGGGGCAGGGCGCATCTTTTTGGATGGCTACACCTTC
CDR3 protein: CASSQGAGRIFLDGYTF

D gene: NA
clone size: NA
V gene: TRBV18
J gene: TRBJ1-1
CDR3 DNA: TGTGCCAGCTCACCTGGGTTGGACAGGAACACTGAAGCTTTCTTT
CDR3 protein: CASSPGLDRNTEAFF

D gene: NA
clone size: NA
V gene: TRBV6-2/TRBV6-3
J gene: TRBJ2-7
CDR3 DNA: TGTGCCAGCAGTCGTTGGGACGAGCAGTACTTC
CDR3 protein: CASSRWDEQYF

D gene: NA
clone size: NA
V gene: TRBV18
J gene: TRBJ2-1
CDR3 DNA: TGTGCCAGCTCACCCTCTAGTTCGGGTTCCAATGAGCAGTTCTTC
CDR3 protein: CASSPSSSGSNEQFF

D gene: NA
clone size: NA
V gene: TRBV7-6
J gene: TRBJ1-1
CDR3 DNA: TGTGCCAGCAGCCCTACGACAGATCTGAACACTGAAGCTTTCTTT
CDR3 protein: CASSPTTDLNTEAFF

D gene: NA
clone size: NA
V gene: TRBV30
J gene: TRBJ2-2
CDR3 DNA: TGTGCCTGGAGTGTATACGGGACCGGGGAGCTGTTTTTT
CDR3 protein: CAWSVYGTGELFF

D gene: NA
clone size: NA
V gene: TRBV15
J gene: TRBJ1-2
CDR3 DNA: TGTGCCACCAGCAGAGAGTCAGGGTCTAACTATGGCTACACCTTC
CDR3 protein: CATSRESGSNYGYTF

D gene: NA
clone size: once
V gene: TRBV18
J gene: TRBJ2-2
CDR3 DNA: TGTGCCAGCTCACGGGACTGGAGCTACCTTAACACCGGGGAGCTGTTTTTT
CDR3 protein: CASSRDWSYLNTGELFF

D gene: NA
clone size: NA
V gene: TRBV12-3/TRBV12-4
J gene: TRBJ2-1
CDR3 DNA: TGTGCCACCCAGACAGGAAACAACAATGAGCAGTTCTTC
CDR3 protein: CATQTGNNNEQFF

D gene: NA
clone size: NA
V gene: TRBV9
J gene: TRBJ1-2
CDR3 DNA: TGTGCCAGCATGGGGGAGGGAACGGACTATGGCTACACCTTC
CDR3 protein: CASMGEGTDYGYTF

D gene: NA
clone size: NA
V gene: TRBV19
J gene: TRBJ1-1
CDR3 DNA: TGTGCCTCAACCGAAACGGAGAACACTGAAGCTTTCTTT
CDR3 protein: CASTETENTEAFF

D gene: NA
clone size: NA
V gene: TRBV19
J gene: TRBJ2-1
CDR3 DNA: TGTGCCAGTAGGTTGGACGCCAGGAGGAATGAGCAGTTCTTC
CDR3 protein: CASRLDARRNEQFF

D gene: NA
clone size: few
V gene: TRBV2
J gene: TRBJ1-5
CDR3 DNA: TGTGCCAGCAGTGAAATAACAGTCTATAGCAATCAGCCCCAGCATTTT
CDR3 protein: CASSEITVYSNQPQHF

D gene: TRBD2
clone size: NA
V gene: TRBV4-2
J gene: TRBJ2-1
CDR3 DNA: TGTGCCAGCAGCCAGAGGACTAGCGGGATGTACAATGAGCAGTTCTTC
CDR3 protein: CASSQRTSGMYNEQFF

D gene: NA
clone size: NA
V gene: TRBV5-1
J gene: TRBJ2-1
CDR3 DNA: TGCGCCAGCAGCTTGAGAGAGTACAATGAGCAGTTCTTC
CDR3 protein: CASSLREYNEQFF

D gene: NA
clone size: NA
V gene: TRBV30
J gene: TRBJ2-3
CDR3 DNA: TGTGCCTGGAGTGCGCTGGGGTTCACAGATACGCAGTATTTT
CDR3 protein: CAWSALGFTDTQYF

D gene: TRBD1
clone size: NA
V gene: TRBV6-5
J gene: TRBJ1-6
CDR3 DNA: TGTGCCAGCAGACCCGACAGGGGCTCTTCACCCCTCCACTTT
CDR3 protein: CASRPDRGSSPLHF

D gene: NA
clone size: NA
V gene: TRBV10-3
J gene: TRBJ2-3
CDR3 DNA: TGTGCCATCAGTGAGTCGACAGATACGCAGTATTTT
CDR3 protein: CAISESTDTQYF

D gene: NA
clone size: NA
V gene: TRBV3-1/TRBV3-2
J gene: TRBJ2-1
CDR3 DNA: TGTGCCAGCAGCCAAGAGTTGGGAGGAGAGCAGTTCTTC
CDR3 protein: CASSQELGGEQFF

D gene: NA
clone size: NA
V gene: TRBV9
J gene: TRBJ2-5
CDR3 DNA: TGTGCCAGCAGCGTAGGGGACGAAGAGACCCAGTACTTC
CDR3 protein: CASSVGDEETQYF